The 22 T cell receptor beta chains below all came from one sample that was sequenced in a study of cytomegalovirus exposure and HLA in healthy donors. In the PCR, 60 Vbeta and 13 Jbeta primers were used. The assay was immunoSEQ multiplex PCR, and TCRdb's table has in-frame clones only and misses some. Here the sample table reports fewer than 130,000 clones. Sequenced: PBMCs. All receptors derive from a middle-aged man in good health and CMV-seronegative.

This chain's CDR3 is CASSTTGITDTQYF. The CDR3, as DNA: TGTGCCAGCAGTACGACAGGGATCACAGATACGCAGTATTTT. This rearrangement joins TRBV28 to TRBJ2-3, with TRBD1 matching 7 bases. The germline CDR1 and CDR2 sequences are MDHEN and SYDVKM. V lost 5 bases to trimming and J lost 2 bases; unmatched junction nucleotides: 4. The CDR3 runs to 14 residues.

This chain links TRBV11-3 with TRBJ2-7, with D perhaps TRBD2 (6 bases). This CDR3 is 15 amino acids long. Trimming took 2 bases from V and 2 from J, leaving 13 bases between them. Germline CDR1 reads SGHNT; CDR2 reads YENEEA. The DNA of the CDR3 is TGTGCCAGCAGCTTATCCTGGCTAGCGCCCTACGAGCAGTACTTC. Its protein is CASSLSWLAPYEQYF.

The J gene is TRBJ1-5, the V gene TRBV19; possibly TRBD1 for D (6 bases). Germline V gene data show CDR1 as LNHDA and CDR2 as SQIVND (reference sequence). Trimming pared 7 bases from V and 5 bases from J, leaving 27 bases between. CDR3 length: 18 amino acids. The CDR3 spells CASTTREGQIEGYQPQHF. The CDR3 nucleotides are TGTGCCAGTACCACCCGGGAGGGACAAATCGAGGGATATCAGCCCCAGCATTTT.

The gene calls are TRBV9 and TRBJ2-5; D remains unclear. The ends were cut back, 3 bases at V and 1 base at J, with 13 bases in the middle. Germline V gene data show CDR1 as SGDLS and CDR2 as YYNGEE. This CDR3 region has 15 residues. The CDR3 reads CASSATSNPQETQYF. CDR3 nucleotides: TGTGCCAGCAGCGCCACAAGTAATCCCCAAGAGACCCAGTACTTC.

The chain carries TRBV5-4 and TRBJ1-2; TRBD1 matches at 7 bases. This CDR3 spans 14 amino acids. CDR1 and CDR2 (germline): SGHNT, YYREEE (reference sequence). V shed 0 bases and J 4 bases; nucleotides not matched to a gene: 3. This CDR3 is CASSLAGTAYGYTF. In DNA form, the CDR3 reads TGTGCCAGCAGCTTGGCCGGGACAGCCTATGGCTACACCTTC.

The chain carries TRBV7-2 and TRBJ1-1; D is perhaps TRBD1 (5 bases). Germline loops: CDR1 SGHTA, CDR2 FQGNSA. The CDR3 sequence is 14 residues long. V lost 5 bases and J 4 bases, leaving 14 bases between the germline ends. The CDR3, as DNA: TGTGCCAGCAGCCTCCTGGGGGAGGGCACTGAAGCTTTCTTT. Translating it yields CASSLLGEGTEAFF.

J is TRBJ2-7 and V is TRBV7-6, with D tentatively TRBD2 (5 bases). The CDR3 totals 16 residues. Germline V lookup: CDR1 SGHVS, CDR2 FNYEAQ. V gave up 2 bases and J gave up 7 bases, with 21 bases separating them. CDR3 sequence (DNA): TGTGCCAGCAGCTTAACCTCTGACGGAGGCCGGGAAGAGCAGTACTTC. It codes for CASSLTSDGGREEQYF. The full variable domain, completed using reference TRBV7-6 and TRBJ2-7, is GAGVSQSPRYKVTKRGQDVALRCDPISGHVSLYWYRQALGQGPEFLTYFNYEAQQDKSGLPNDRFSAERPEGSISTLTIQRTEQRDSAMYRCASSLTSDGGREEQYFGPGTRLTVT.

The CDR3 DNA reads as TGTGCCAGCAGCCGAGGAGAAGAGACCCAGTACTTC. Amino acids: CASSRGEETQYF. V and J are TRBV11-3 and TRBJ2-5, with D unresolved. The V gene's germline CDR1 is SGHNT and CDR2 YENEEA. The CDR3 spans 12 residues. Trimming pared 5 bases from V and 3 bases from J, leaving 7 bases between. Based on the CDR3 plus reference TRBV11-3 and TRBJ2-5, the full variable domain is EAGVVQSPRYKIIEKKQPVAFWCNPISGHNTLYWYLQNLGQGPELLIRYENEEAVDDSQLPKDRFSAERLKGVDSTLKIQPAELGDSAVYLCASSRGEETQYFGPGTRLLVL.

The chain employs TRBV6-5 and TRBJ2-1; D gene unclear. With 9 bases removed from V and 4 bases from J, the gap between germline ends came to 19 bases. The CDR3 is made up of 15 amino acids. The germline gives CDR1 MNHEY, CDR2 SVGAGI. The CDR3: CASRPFRLEYNEQFF. CDR3 DNA: TGTGCCAGTCGGCCGTTTAGACTCGAATACAATGAGCAGTTCTTC.

The chain links TRBV28 to TRBJ1-4; TRBD1 matches at 10 bases. V lost 6 bases and J lost 3; bases outside the gene matches: 4. The CDR3 runs to 15 residues. Germline values: CDR1 MDHEN, CDR2 SYDVKM. CDR3 in amino acids: CASSRQGAANEKLFF. The CDR3 DNA is TGTGCCAGCAGCCGACAGGGGGCAGCTAATGAAAAACTGTTTTTT.

This sequence joins TRBV28 and TRBJ1-2, with D maybe TRBD1 (5 bases). CDR1 is MDHEN, CDR2 SYDVKM, per germline. Trimming removed 8 bases at V and 4 bases at J, with 11 bases between. The CDR3 runs 12 residues. CDR3 coding DNA: TGTGCCAGCTCACAGGTTGGCTATGGCTACACCTTC. Encoded protein: CASSQVGYGYTF.

V usage is TRBV28 and J usage is TRBJ1-2, with 10 bases matching TRBD1. J was trimmed by 4 bases and V by 6 bases; bases with no gene match: 5. Germline CDR1 is MDHEN and CDR2 is SYDVKM. CDR3 length: 14 residues. The CDR3, as DNA: TGTGCCAGCAGCTCCGACAGGGGGCTCTATGGCTACACCTTC. Translated, it gives CASSSDRGLYGYTF.

The chain links TRBV19 to TRBJ2-1; possibly TRBD1 for D (5 bases). V was trimmed by 8 bases and J by 7 bases, leaving 18 bases between them. CDR1 LNHDA and CDR2 SQIVND come from the germline V gene (reference sequence). This CDR3 spans 14 amino acids. DNA for the CDR3: TGTGCCAGTCGGTCGGGCAGGGATAAGAATGAGCAGTTCTTC. It yields the protein CASRSGRDKNEQFF.

The V call is TRBV27, the J call TRBJ1-3, with D possibly matching TRBD1 (6 bases). Germline-derived CDR1 and CDR2 are MNHEY and SMNVEV (reference sequence). This CDR3 is 13 amino acids long. Trimming cost V 6 bases and J 6 bases, with 12 bases left between them. The CDR3 DNA sequence: TGTGCCAGCAGGGGACACGCGGAAAACACCATATATTTT. The encoded protein is CASRGHAENTIYF.

The chain employs TRBV18 and TRBJ1-1; 7 nucleotides line up with TRBD1. The CDR3 sequence is 15 residues long. V lost 0 bases, J lost 3 bases, and 4 bases stayed unmatched. The germline V gene has CDR1 KGHSH and CDR2 LQKENI. The CDR3 loop is CASSPPTGRHTEAFF. Written as DNA, the CDR3 is TGTGCCAGCTCACCACCGACAGGGCGGCACACTGAAGCTTTCTTT.

This chain joins TRBV5-1 and TRBJ2-3, with 8 bases that match TRBD1. The junction had 4 bases not matched to a gene; V was cut back by 4 bases and J by 3 bases. This CDR3 comprises 14 residues. Germline V gives CDR1 SGHRS, CDR2 YFSETQ. The CDR3 loop reads CASSLRQGTDTQYF. For the CDR3, the DNA is TGCGCCAGCAGCCTACGACAGGGGACAGATACGCAGTATTTT.

The rearrangement uses TRBV14 and TRBJ2-7; D is unresolved. In germline, CDR1 is SGHDN, CDR2 FVKESK. V was trimmed by 0 bases and J by 3 bases, leaving 9 bases between them. The CDR3 is 14 residues long. CDR3 sequence: CASSQDLNNYEQYF. CDR3 DNA sequence: TGTGCCAGCAGCCAAGATCTGAACAACTACGAGCAGTACTTC.

The chain is built from TRBV14 and TRBJ1-2; the D gene is possibly TRBD1 (6 bases). Germline V lookup: CDR1 SGHDN, CDR2 FVKESK. V was clipped by 3 bases and J by 2 bases, with 13 bases between them. The CDR3 runs 15 residues. The CDR3 DNA follows: TGTGCCAGCAGCCAGAACAGGGTATTCAACTATGGCTACACCTTC. Translating it yields CASSQNRVFNYGYTF.

This rearrangement joins TRBV6-5 to TRBJ1-2; the D gene is possibly TRBD1 (6 bases). Per germline, CDR1 MNHEY and CDR2 SVGAGI. The CDR3 is made up of 15 amino acids. Deletions cut 5 bases from V and 6 bases from J, with 19 bases between. CDR3 nucleotides: TGTGCCAGCAGTACATTACAGGGAGCCCTGGATGGCTACACCTTC. Amino acids: CASSTLQGALDGYTF.

CDR3 residues: CASTLAGVAETQYF. CDR3 DNA sequence: TGCGCCAGCACCCTAGCGGGAGTGGCAGAGACCCAGTACTTC. The chain combines TRBV5-1 with TRBJ2-5; 10 nucleotides match TRBD2. The germline CDR1 and CDR2 sequences are SGHRS and YFSETQ. This CDR3 region has 14 residues. V shed 6 bases and J 4 bases; nucleotides not matched to a gene: 6.

The chain has TRBV5-1 and TRBJ2-1; no definite D call. The V end lost 1 base, the J end lost 0 bases, and 8 bases lay between the germline ends. The CDR3 consists of 15 residues. Germline V gene sequence: CDR1 SGHRS, CDR2 YFSETQ. CDR3 in DNA: TGCGCCAGCAGCTTGAGTAGTCCCTCCTACAATGAGCAGTTCTTC. This translates into CASSLSSPSYNEQFF.

CDR3 in amino acids: CASRESGRVPETQYF. The CDR3 coding sequence is TGTGCCAGCAGGGAGAGCGGGAGGGTCCCGGAGACCCAGTACTTC. J is TRBJ2-5 and V is TRBV6-1; 10 bases line up with TRBD2. CDR1 is MNHNS, CDR2 SASEGT, per germline. The CDR3 contains 15 residues. Trimming at V came to 6 bases and at J to 5 bases, leaving 9 bases not matched to a gene.